Here is one T cell receptor (beta chain) with its context. TRB was amplified by touch-down multiplex PCR, primer pools A and B combined. With the multiplex PCR reads reprocessed, TCRdb shows one record per CDR3 protein and no DNA. The sample table includes 6,000 to 6,500 distinct CDR3 sequences. The data belong to a study of T cell clusters in autoimmune cytopenias. Roughly 40,000 genome equivalents of blood DNA were amplified for TRB. Germline V gene data show CDR1 as MNHEY and CDR2 as SMNVEV (reference sequence). This CDR3 contains 15 residues. This same sample was also taken into another study, of T cell repertoires in aging, cancer and after chemotherapy. In that study: In each cancer cohort, median generation probability increased across chemotherapy, suggesting thymic output rebounded.

The chain has TRBV27 and TRBJ1-4; with no DNA, the TCRdb D assignment of TRBD1 cannot be verified. The sequence was obtained from a human donor in good health. Sequencing used peripheral blood. The CDR3 here is CASRAGFTTNEKLFF.